This T cell receptor (beta chain) came from a study of TET2 disruption in CD19-targeted CAR T cells (dated by TCRdb to between 2017 and 2018). Some background on the complete study: The number of samples was determined by the original clinical trial design and by which samples were available, and no additional inclusion criteria were applied. Points the paper makes about the study in general: The conclusions drawn about the patient's CAR T cells were based on extensive analysis of just one subject.

Going by frequency, this clone is medium-sized (0.01 to 0.1%); no count is logged. The antigen this receptor binds is unknown. The sequence runs out 3 residues before the end of the CDR3; the remainder is reconstructed from the germline J gene. Taken from the germline V gene, the CDR1 and CDR2 loops are SGHDT and YYEEEE. V was cut back by 4 bases and J by 2 bases, leaving a gap of 8 bases between them. Reading from cysteine to phenylalanine, the CDR3 counts 13 amino acids. Part of the CDR3 DNA is given, 30 bases translated from base 1. The immunoSEQ assay was used for deep sequencing of the TCR beta chain. Concerning the study's data processing: Clonotype frequencies were computed using only productive TCR beta rearrangements. Drawn from immuneACCESS, this table holds only the in-frame rearrangements with V and J called that TCRdb kept. Clones are partly lost; checked studies trace under half to an unresolved V gene and leave the rest unexplained. That table gives V, J and clone size, and the DNA gave D and trimming. The sample table on file contains about 1,800 clones. The ten largest clonotypes hold around 16% of the sample.

The sample's treatment or condition label, decoded: autologous CTL019 cells: CD19 CAR with 4-1BB and CD3 zeta domains. The CD19 CAR incorporated TCR zeta and 4-1BB costimulatory signaling domains. T cells for CTL019 manufacturing were collected from peripheral blood by means of leukapheresis. The DNeasy Blood and Tissue Kit was used to extract genomic DNA from pre-infusion T cells, peripheral blood, or sorted post-infusion T cells. This TCR was sampled from a man aged 70 or older with chronic lymphocytic leukemia. In this chain, TRBV5-6 is recombined with TRBJ2-3; the best D guess is TRBD1, with 6 bases matching. The input for sequencing was CD8+ T cells sorted from cultured blood T cells, taken for CD19 CAR T cell therapy. This receptor carries the CDR3 CASSRDTTDTQYF. The CDR3 DNA, read in part, is TGTGCCAGCAGCCGGGACACCACAGATACG.